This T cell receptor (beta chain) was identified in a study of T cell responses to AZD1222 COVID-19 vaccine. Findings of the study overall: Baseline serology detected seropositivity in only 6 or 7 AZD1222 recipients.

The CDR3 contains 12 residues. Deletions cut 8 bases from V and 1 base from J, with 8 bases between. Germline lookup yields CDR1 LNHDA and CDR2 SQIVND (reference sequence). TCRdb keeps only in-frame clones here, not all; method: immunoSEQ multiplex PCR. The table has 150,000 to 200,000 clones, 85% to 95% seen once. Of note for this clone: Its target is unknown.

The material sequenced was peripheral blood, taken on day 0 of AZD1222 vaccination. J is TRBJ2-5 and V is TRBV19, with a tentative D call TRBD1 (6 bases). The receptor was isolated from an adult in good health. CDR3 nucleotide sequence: TGTGCCAGTTCGACAGGCCAAGAGACCCAGTACTTC. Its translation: CASSTGQETQYF.